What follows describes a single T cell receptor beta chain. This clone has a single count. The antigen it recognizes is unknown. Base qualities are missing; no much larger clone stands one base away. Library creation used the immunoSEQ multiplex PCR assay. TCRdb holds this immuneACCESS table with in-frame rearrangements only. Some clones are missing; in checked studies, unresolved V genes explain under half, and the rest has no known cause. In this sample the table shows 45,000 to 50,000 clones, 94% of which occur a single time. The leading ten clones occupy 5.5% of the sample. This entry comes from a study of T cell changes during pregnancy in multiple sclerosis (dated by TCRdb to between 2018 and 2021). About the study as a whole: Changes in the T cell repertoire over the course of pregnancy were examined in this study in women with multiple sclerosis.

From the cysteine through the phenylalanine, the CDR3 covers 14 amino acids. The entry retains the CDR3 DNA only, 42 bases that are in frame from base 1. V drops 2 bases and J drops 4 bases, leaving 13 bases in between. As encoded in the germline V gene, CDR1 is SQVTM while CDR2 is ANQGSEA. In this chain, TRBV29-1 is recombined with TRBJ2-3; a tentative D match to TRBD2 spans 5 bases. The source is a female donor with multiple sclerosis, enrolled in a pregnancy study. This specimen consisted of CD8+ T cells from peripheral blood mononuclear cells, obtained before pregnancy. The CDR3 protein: CSVENGKGSDTQYF. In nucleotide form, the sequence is TGCAGCGTTGAAAACGGGAAAGGTTCAGATACGCAGTATTTT.